This passage covers 22 T cell receptor beta chains from one sample sequenced in a study of OX40 agonist ivuxolimab in advanced cancers. Profiled with immunoSEQ multiplex PCR; TCRdb holds only in-frame clones, not every one. The table shows 82,000 or so clones, with 92% occurring only once. This specimen consisted of CD4+ or CD8+ T cells sorted from blood, obtained in a trial of the OX40 agonist ivuxolimab. The source of these receptors is an adult with an advanced solid tumor such as melanoma, head and neck, liver or kidney cancer.

The chain employs TRBV5-1 and TRBJ1-2; the D is unclear. The germline CDR1 and CDR2 sequences are SGHRS and YFSETQ. The CDR3 is 14 residues long. V was trimmed by 0 bases and J by 3 bases, leaving 9 bases between them. The CDR3 loop reads CASSLVGLDYGYTF. CDR3 sequence (DNA): TGCGCCAGCAGCTTGGTTGGGTTGGACTATGGCTACACCTTC. Variable domain in full (rest from reference TRBV5-1 and TRBJ1-2): KAGVTQTPRYLIKTRGQQVTLSCSPISGHRSVSWYQQTPGQGLQFLFEYFSETQRNKGNFPGRFSGRQFSNSRSEMNVSTLELGDSALYLCASSLVGLDYGYTFGSGTRLTVV.

J is TRBJ2-2 and V is TRBV11-2; TRBD1 matches at 9 bases. The V segment lost 0 bases and the J segment 1 base; nucleotides outside the gene matches: 0. CDR1 is SGHAT, CDR2 FQNNGV, per germline. The length of the CDR3 is 16 residues. The CDR3 reads CASSLEGQGNTGELFF. As DNA, the CDR3 is TGTGCCAGCAGCTTAGAGGGACAGGGGAACACCGGGGAGCTGTTTTTT. The whole variable domain, remainder taken from reference TRBV11-2 and TRBJ2-2, is EAGVAQSPRYKIIEKRQSVAFWCNPISGHATLYWYQQILGQGPKLLIQFQNNGVVDDSQLPKDRFSAERLKGVDSTLKIQPAKLEDSAVYLCASSLEGQGNTGELFFGEGSRLTVL.

The V and J genes are TRBV5-1 and TRBJ2-5; D is unresolved. Deletions cut 7 bases from V and 2 bases from J, with 18 bases between. The CDR3 runs to 15 residues. Per the germline V gene, CDR1 is SGHRS and CDR2 is YFSETQ. CDR3 region: CASATPTHVQETQYF. DNA for the CDR3: TGCGCCAGCGCCACGCCGACACACGTTCAAGAGACCCAGTACTTC. Variable domain in full (rest from reference TRBV5-1 and TRBJ2-5): KAGVTQTPRYLIKTRGQQVTLSCSPISGHRSVSWYQQTPGQGLQFLFEYFSETQRNKGNFPGRFSGRQFSNSRSEMNVSTLELGDSALYLCASATPTHVQETQYFGPGTRLLVL.

This chain links TRBV6-1 with TRBJ1-4; D might be TRBD1 (5 bases). Germline values: CDR1 MNHNS, CDR2 SASEGT. The CDR3 length is 13 residues. The ends were cut back, 3 bases at V and 7 bases at J, with 9 bases in the middle. DNA for the CDR3: TGTGCCAGCAGTGAGGGGGGACGTGAAAAACTGTTTTTT. Its protein product is CASSEGGREKLFF.

V is TRBV7-3 and J is TRBJ2-3, with TRBD1 matching over 7 bases. The CDR3 loop spans 14 amino acids. The germline V gene encodes CDR1 SGHTA and CDR2 FQGTGA. Losses at the gene ends were 2 bases for V and 7 bases for J; bases not matched to a gene: 6. The CDR3 DNA reads TGTGCCAGCAGCTTATCCAGGGGGATAAATACGCAGTATTTT. It is translated as CASSLSRGINTQYF.

The CDR3 DNA sequence: TGTGCCAGCAGTGACCCTATTGGGAGCAATCAGCCCCAGCATTTT. It encodes CASSDPIGSNQPQHF. The V call is TRBV6-1, the J call TRBJ1-5; D is unresolved. The CDR3 spans 15 residues. Germline CDR1 reads MNHNS; CDR2 reads SASEGT. V was cut by 3 bases and J by 1 base, with 10 bases left in between.

V is TRBV7-2 and J is TRBJ2-5; 8 nucleotides align to TRBD1. Germline loops: CDR1 SGHTA, CDR2 FQGNSA. The J segment lost 6 bases and the V segment lost 4 bases, leaving 4 bases of the junction unmatched. This CDR3 is 13 amino acids long. CDR3 amino acids: CASSSDRDQTQYF. CDR3 sequence (DNA): TGTGCCAGCAGCTCGGACAGGGACCAGACCCAGTACTTC.

This chain uses TRBV30 with TRBJ2-3; 13 bases map to TRBD2. The CDR3 length is 14 residues. Germline CDR1 reads GTSNPN; CDR2 reads SVGIG (reference sequence). With 5 bases clipped from V and 1 base from J, the junction kept 0 bases outside the gene matches. In DNA, the CDR3 is TGTGCCTGGGGACTAGCGGGAGGCACAGATACGCAGTATTTT. Translation: CAWGLAGGTDTQYF.

The rearrangement joins TRBV29-1 to TRBJ2-7; TRBD1 agrees at 9 bases. Germline lookup yields CDR1 SQVTM and CDR2 ANQGSEA. V dropped 4 bases and J dropped 4; count of bases not matched to a gene: 5. The CDR3 has 13 amino acids. The CDR3 DNA follows: TGCAGCGTTGCTCAGGACAGGGGTTACGAGCAGTACTTC. This encodes CSVAQDRGYEQYF.

This chain connects TRBV6-1 to TRBJ2-7, with 8 bases aligning to TRBD2. The V and J ends lost 1 base and 0 bases, in that order; junction bases with no gene match: 14. CDR3 length equals 19 residues. Germline CDR1 and CDR2: MNHNS and SASEGT. The CDR3 reads CASSEESTSGPLSSYEQYF. For the CDR3, the DNA is TGTGCCAGCAGTGAAGAGAGTACTAGCGGACCCCTGAGCTCCTACGAGCAGTACTTC.

The chain combines TRBV5-6 with TRBJ2-5; a possible D gene is TRBD1 (6 bases). CDR3 length equals 14 residues. The V end was cut by 3 bases, the J end by 5 bases, with 14 bases between. Germline V gene sequence: CDR1 SGHDT, CDR2 YYEEEE. The CDR3 sequence is CASSWGRPGETQYF. CDR3 nucleotide sequence: TGTGCCAGCAGCTGGGGGCGCCCAGGGGAGACCCAGTACTTC.

A single count supports this clone. V usage is TRBV5-1 and J usage is TRBJ2-7, with D unclear. CDR1 and CDR2 from the germline V gene are SGHRS and YFSETQ. The CDR3 has 12 amino acids. Trimming removed 4 bases at V and 4 bases at J, with 9 bases between. The CDR3 sequence: CASSDGKYEQYF. In nucleotides, the CDR3 is TGCGCCAGCAGCGATGGGAAGTACGAGCAGTACTTC.

J is TRBJ1-1 and V is TRBV5-1; unclear D gene. Germline-derived CDR1 and CDR2 are SGHRS and YFSETQ. Trimming left V 7 bases short and J 0 bases short, with 10 bases between. This CDR3 region has 13 residues. The CDR3 is CASGTEMNTEAFF. The CDR3, as DNA: TGCGCCAGCGGAACAGAGATGAACACTGAAGCTTTCTTT. Full variable domain (rest looked up from reference TRBV5-1 and TRBJ1-1): KAGVTQTPRYLIKTRGQQVTLSCSPISGHRSVSWYQQTPGQGLQFLFEYFSETQRNKGNFPGRFSGRQFSNSRSEMNVSTLELGDSALYLCASGTEMNTEAFFGQGTRLTVV.

The V and J genes are TRBV7-8 and TRBJ2-7; possibly TRBD1 for D (5 bases). The V gene's germline CDR1 is SGHVS and CDR2 FQNEAQ. This CDR3 is 15 amino acids long. V was trimmed by 1 base and J by 1 base, leaving 11 bases between them. The CDR3 DNA is TGTGCCAGCAGCTTAGTCATGGGGCAGTCCTACGAGCAGTACTTC. Its protein is CASSLVMGQSYEQYF.

The gene calls are TRBV5-1 and TRBJ1-1; tentatively, D is TRBD1 (6 bases). Trimming cost V 2 bases and J 5 bases, with 19 bases left between them. CDR1 and CDR2 from the germline V gene are SGHRS and YFSETQ. The CDR3 loop spans 16 amino acids. The CDR3 protein is CASSFSPQGIETEAFF. The CDR3 region has the DNA TGCGCCAGCAGCTTTAGTCCACAGGGAATTGAAACTGAAGCTTTCTTT.

J is TRBJ2-1 and V is TRBV18; unclear D gene. CDR1 and CDR2 from the germline V gene are KGHSH and LQKENI. V lost 4 bases, J lost 8 bases, and 9 bases lay in between. The CDR3 sequence is 12 residues long. The CDR3 DNA is TGTGCCAGCTCACTGACATTGGATGAGCAGTTCTTC. This gives the protein CASSLTLDEQFF.

The chain uses TRBV5-1 and TRBJ2-7, with 7 bases that match TRBD1. CDR1 is SGHRS, CDR2 YFSETQ, per germline. The length of the CDR3 is 13 residues. V gave up 4 bases and J gave up 5 bases; unmatched junction bases: 6. CDR3: CASSPYRGHEQYF. CDR3 in DNA: TGCGCCAGCAGCCCGTACAGGGGCCACGAGCAGTACTTC.

The chain carries TRBV6-5 and TRBJ2-7, with D perhaps matching TRBD1 (5 bases). The CDR3 extends over 15 amino acids. Germline loops: CDR1 MNHEY, CDR2 SVGAGI. Between the trimmed V and J ends, which lost 2 bases and 2 bases, there was a span of 13 bases. The CDR3 nucleotides read TGTGCCAGCAGTTACGGGGCGCCTATAACCTACGAGCAGTACTTC. Amino acids: CASSYGAPITYEQYF.

J is TRBJ1-2 and V is TRBV7-3; a possible D gene is TRBD1 (5 bases). The CDR3 runs to 21 residues. The V end lost 4 bases, the J end lost 3 bases, and 33 bases lay between the germline ends. Germline lookup yields CDR1 SGHTA and CDR2 FQGTGA. In nucleotides, the CDR3 is TGTGCCAGCAGCTCCCCGCCAGCGACAGAAATACGGTGGAAACGGGACTATGGCTACACCTTC. Translation: CASSSPPATEIRWKRDYGYTF.

The gene calls are TRBV4-2 and TRBJ1-4; 9 bases line up with TRBD1. The germline V gene has CDR1 LGHNA and CDR2 YNFKEQ. V shed 0 bases and J 7 bases; nucleotides not matched to a gene: 6. The CDR3 extends over 16 amino acids. CDR3 loop: CASSQDLGQGSEKLFF. DNA for the CDR3: TGTGCCAGCAGCCAAGATTTGGGACAGGGTAGTGAAAAACTGTTTTTT.

This chain connects TRBV30 to TRBJ2-4; maybe TRBD2 (5 bases). V gave up 3 bases and J gave up 6 bases, with 12 bases separating them. The CDR3 runs 13 residues. Germline V gene data show CDR1 as GTSNPN and CDR2 as SVGIG (reference sequence). As DNA, the CDR3 is TGTGCCTGGAGAGGTCAAGGAGGAAACATTCAGTACTTC. Translated: CAWRGQGGNIQYF.

V and J are TRBV6-1 and TRBJ1-5; 8 bases match TRBD1. Germline assignment: CDR1 MNHNS and CDR2 SASEGT. This CDR3 is 16 amino acids long. J was trimmed by 5 bases and V by 4 bases; bases with no gene match: 10. CDR3 nucleotide sequence: TGTGCCAGCAGTGCCCAGACAGGGGTGGGTCATCAGCCCCAGCATTTT. As protein: CASSAQTGVGHQPQHF.